This is a list of T cell receptor beta chains from one sample in a study of cytomegalovirus exposure and HLA in healthy donors. Sequencing used immunoSEQ multiplex PCR; TCRdb keeps in-frame clones, though not all of them. The ten top clones account for 1.5% to 2%, within a sample of tens of thousands of clones. Material for sequencing was PBMCs. The receptors were sampled from a woman in her 40s in good health and CMV-seropositive. CDR3s include the opening cysteine and the closing phenylalanine or tryptophan.

v_call: TRBV28; cdr3_aa: CASKGDVAKNIQYF
v_call: TRBV5-6; cdr3_aa: CASSRDSLNSPLHF
v_call: TRBV5-1; cdr3_aa: CASSAYREGRDEQFF
v_call: TRBV2; cdr3_aa: CASSRQGYEQFF
v_call: TRBV28; cdr3_aa: CASSSSGNSYEQYF
v_call: TRBV9; cdr3_aa: CASSVMNRLNEQFF
v_call: TRBV5-1; cdr3_aa: CASSQGTDYGYTF
v_call: TRBV11-2; cdr3_aa: CASSRGQGADNEQFF
v_call: TRBV28; cdr3_aa: CASVGQGGEKLFF
v_call: TRBV19; cdr3_aa: CASSLAFSVKELFF
v_call: TRBV28; cdr3_aa: CASSTRDRDTGELFF
v_call: TRBV28; cdr3_aa: CASSLSTTGPNQPQHF
v_call: TRBV10-3; cdr3_aa: CAISGTGGEETQYF
v_call: TRBV7-6; cdr3_aa: CASSLATGFEKLFF
v_call: TRBV18; cdr3_aa: CASLTGTGAYEQYF
v_call: TRBV5-6; cdr3_aa: CASSQIYRVGTGELFF